One and the same sample provided the 18 T cell receptor beta chains below, sequenced in a study of cytomegalovirus exposure and HLA in healthy donors. The PCR was carried out with 60 Vbeta primers and 13 Jbeta primers. Sequencing was performed with immunoSEQ multiplex PCR; in TCRdb, only in-frame clones are kept and a portion is missing. This sample contains some 130,000 clones. The sequenced sample consisted of PBMCs. The receptors were sampled from a middle-aged woman in good health and CMV-seronegative.

The chain uses TRBV4-3 and TRBJ2-2, with D possibly TRBD1 on 6 matching bases. Looked up from germline, CDR1 is LGHNA and CDR2 is YSLEER. V lost 0 bases, J lost 6 bases, and 11 bases lay in between. CDR3 length: 15 amino acids. This CDR3 is CASSQDAGVPGELFF. The CDR3 DNA sequence: TGCGCCAGCAGCCAAGATGCAGGGGTGCCCGGGGAGCTGTTTTTT.

V usage is TRBV10-2 and J usage is TRBJ2-1; no clear D gene. The germline V gene encodes CDR1 WSHSY and CDR2 SAAADI. The CDR3 is 17 amino acids. V lost 1 base to trimming and J lost 0 bases, with 13 bases between them. The CDR3 reads CASSEYIGAGSYNEQFF. The CDR3 DNA reads TGCGCCAGCAGTGAGTACATCGGCGCAGGCTCCTACAATGAGCAGTTCTTC.

On this clone: At one of its ends the junction is not consistent with the germline gene, which may arise from a read error. The rearrangement links TRBV29-1 to TRBJ1-2, with D unclear. The CDR3 is 13 amino acids. Germline assignment: CDR1 SQVTM and CDR2 ANQGSEA. The CDR3 protein is CSVEETVGGTSFF. In DNA form, the CDR3 reads TGCAGCGTTGAAGAGACGGTTGGAGGAACCAGTTTCTTC.

This chain connects TRBV5-1 to TRBJ1-6, with 9 bases matching TRBD1. This CDR3 contains 14 residues. Germline loops: CDR1 SGHRS, CDR2 YFSETQ. Trimming at V came to 4 bases and at J to 8 bases, leaving 4 bases not matched to a gene. The CDR3 bases are TGCGCCAGCAGCCGTGGACAGGGGTATTCACCCCTCCACTTT. This sequence encodes CASSRGQGYSPLHF.

The chain links TRBV5-4 to TRBJ1-4; D not certain. The CDR3 has 13 residues. Trimming stripped 0 bases from V and 7 bases from J, with 7 bases between. Germline V lookup: CDR1 SGHNT, CDR2 YYREEE (reference sequence). As DNA, the CDR3 is TGTGCCAGCAGCTTGGTTCCTCTTGAAAAACTGTTTTTT. This sequence encodes CASSLVPLEKLFF.

Written as DNA, the CDR3 is TGTGCCAGCAGCTTAGACATTAACTATGGCTACACCTTC. Translated: CASSLDINYGYTF. The chain has TRBV7-8 and TRBJ1-2; the D is unclear. The V end lost 1 base, the J end lost 1 base, and 4 bases lay between the germline ends. Germline CDR1 and CDR2: SGHVS and FQNEAQ. The CDR3 is 13 amino acids.

The V gene is TRBV25-1, the J gene TRBJ1-2; maybe TRBD1 (6 bases). Germline CDR1 reads MGHDK; CDR2 reads SYGVNS. The length of the CDR3 is 15 residues. The V end lost 3 bases, the J end lost 4 bases, and 15 bases lay between the germline ends. The CDR3: CASSDGGGGGYGYTF. The DNA of the CDR3 is TGTGCCAGCAGTGATGGGGGGGGAGGGGGCTATGGCTACACCTTC.

The chain recombines TRBV2 with TRBJ2-3; 9 bases line up with TRBD1. Germline V gene data show CDR1 as SNHLY and CDR2 as FYNNEI. The J segment lost 3 bases and the V segment lost 10 bases, leaving 8 bases of the junction unmatched. The CDR3 totals 14 residues. CDR3 region: CATPKDRGTDTQYF. The DNA for the CDR3 is TGTGCCACCCCCAAAGACAGGGGGACAGATACGCAGTATTTT.

The V gene is TRBV29-1, the J gene TRBJ2-5, with TRBD1 as a possible D gene (7 bases). The V and J ends lost 7 bases and 5 bases respectively, with 14 bases between them. Germline lookup yields CDR1 SQVTM and CDR2 ANQGSEA. There are 12 residues in the CDR3. Written as DNA, the CDR3 is TGCAGCGGAAACAGGGGACTGGAGACCCAGTACTTC. This gives the protein CSGNRGLETQYF. Using reference TRBV29-1 and TRBJ2-5 for the parts outside the CDR3, the full variable domain is SAVISQKPSRDICQRGTSLTIQCQVDSQVTMMFWYRQQPGQSLTLIATANQGSEATYESGFVIDKFPISRPNLTFSTLTVSNMSPEDSSIYLCSGNRGLETQYFGPGTRLLVL.

V usage is TRBV7-3 and J usage is TRBJ2-2; D is uncertain. V lost 1 base to trimming and J lost 6 bases, with 6 bases between them. CDR3 length: 13 residues. Germline CDR1 is SGHTA and CDR2 is FQGTGA. CDR3 loop: CASSLNSPGELFF. The CDR3 DNA reads TGTGCCAGCAGCTTAAATAGCCCCGGGGAGCTGTTTTTT.

The chain recombines TRBV6-5 with TRBJ2-5, with D tentatively TRBD1 (6 bases). Germline loops: CDR1 MNHEY, CDR2 SVGAGI. The CDR3 extends over 15 amino acids. V was pared by 8 bases and J by 0 bases, with 16 bases between. The CDR3 DNA reads as TGTGCCAGCGGAAGGGGGACAAAAGACCAAGAGACCCAGTACTTC. Protein: CASGRGTKDQETQYF.

The chain is built from TRBV11-2 and TRBJ1-1; D is possibly TRBD1 (5 bases). From germline, CDR1 is SGHAT and CDR2 FQNNGV. The CDR3 runs to 16 residues. The V gene lost 5 bases and the J gene lost 3 bases, with 19 bases spanning the gap. In DNA, the CDR3 is TGTGCCAGCAGCCCCCTGTTCAAAGGGGAGGACACTGAAGCTTTCTTT. Protein sequence: CASSPLFKGEDTEAFF.

The chain links TRBV6-4 to TRBJ2-3; 12 nucleotides agree with TRBD1. V shed 2 bases, J shed 4 bases, and the junction held 1 base outside the gene matches. CDR3 length: 15 amino acids. CDR1 MRHNA and CDR2 SNTAGT come from the germline V gene. CDR3 in amino acids: CASSDGTGGADTQYF. CDR3 sequence (DNA): TGTGCCAGCAGTGACGGGACAGGGGGCGCAGATACGCAGTATTTT.

J is TRBJ2-3 and V is TRBV9; TRBD1 agrees at 10 bases. Trimming took 2 bases from V and 6 from J; bases not matched to a gene: 6. Germline CDR1 reads SGDLS; CDR2 reads YYNGEE. The CDR3 is 15 amino acids. The CDR3 loop reads CASSVRTGGMDTQYF. The CDR3 bases are TGTGCCAGCAGCGTTAGGACAGGGGGTATGGATACGCAGTATTTT.

The chain links TRBV14 to TRBJ2-1; 8 positions agree with TRBD2. Germline lookup yields CDR1 SGHDN and CDR2 FVKESK. V was pared by 4 bases and J by 4 bases, with 12 bases of the junction left unmatched. The CDR3 spans 17 residues. CDR3 sequence (DNA): TGTGCCAGCAGCCTTTCCCGAGCGGGGGAGGTTTACAATGAGCAGTTCTTC. Amino acids: CASSLSRAGEVYNEQFF.

This sequence joins TRBV6-5 and TRBJ2-7; the D gene is possibly TRBD1 (6 bases). CDR1 is MNHEY and CDR2 is SVGAGI in the germline V gene. The CDR3 is made up of 14 amino acids. V dropped 6 bases and J dropped 7 bases, with 19 bases sitting between them. The CDR3 sequence is CASRPSVQGWEQYV. The CDR3 nucleotides read TGTGCCAGCAGGCCGTCCGTTCAGGGGTGGGAGCAGTACGTC.

The chain recombines TRBV5-1 with TRBJ1-1; 8 nucleotides agree with TRBD1. The CDR3 length is 13 residues. The germline V gene encodes CDR1 SGHRS and CDR2 YFSETQ. The trim removed 3 bases at V and 4 bases at J, leaving 2 bases unmatched. The CDR3 DNA is TGCGCCAGCAGCTCGGACAGGGTCACTGAAGCTTTCTTT. Its translation: CASSSDRVTEAFF.

The chain employs TRBV7-3 and TRBJ2-1; 11 positions match TRBD2. The CDR3 loop spans 16 amino acids. The germline V gene has CDR1 SGHTA and CDR2 FQGTGA. V was clipped by 5 bases and J by 0 bases; unmatched bases: 3. The CDR3 loop reads CASSISGGASYNEQFF. For the CDR3, the DNA is TGTGCCAGCAGCATTAGCGGGGGGGCCTCCTACAATGAGCAGTTCTTC.